This is a list of T cell receptor beta chains from one sample in a study of molecular identifiers for immune sequencing clone quantification. TCRdb re-called the PCR reads with MiXCR, one entry per CDR3 protein. The sample yields approximately 500,000 distinct CDR3 sequences, about 20% seen once. The sequenced sample consisted of naive CD8+ T cells from blood, with Jurkat cell RNA spiked in. These receptors were taken from a human donor in good health. Some libraries in this study had Jurkat cell RNA spiked in. CDR3s include the opening cysteine and the closing phenylalanine or tryptophan.

J gene,V gene,CDR3 protein
TRBJ1-2,TRBV4-3,CASSQDLGDYGYTF
TRBJ2-7,TRBV2,CASRSGDSSYEQYF
TRBJ1-3,TRBV14,CASSSTSQAISGNTIYF
TRBJ2-7,TRBV29-1,CSVEDGQDLSYEQYF
TRBJ2-7,TRBV5-1,CASSLEQGASYEQYF
TRBJ2-7,TRBV29-1,CSVEQFSDYEQYF
TRBJ1-1,TRBV4-3,CASSQDRGRPEALF
TRBJ2-3,TRBV7-6,CASSLAGGEDTQYF
TRBJ2-7,TRBV30,CAWGGFGSGQYF
TRBJ1-2,TRBV12-3/TRBV12-4,CASSPGTGYGYTF
TRBJ2-1,TRBV11-2,CASSLTTNYNEQFF
TRBJ2-2,TRBV29-1,CSVRAWNTGELFF
TRBJ2-3,TRBV14,CASSQDPPAHTDTQYF
TRBJ2-2,TRBV2,CASSQVGELFF
TRBJ1-1,TRBV25-1,CASSGSGRGTEAFF
TRBJ1-6,TRBV19,CATQNQGNSPLHF
TRBJ1-5,TRBV28,CASSLRGKGDQPQHF
TRBJ2-3,TRBV13,CASTESDGSRSDTQYF